The sequence of this T cell receptor (beta chain) was determined in a study of T cells in pancreatic ductal adenocarcinoma (dated by TCRdb to the late 2010s). At the level of the whole study: To learn about the adaptive T-cell response arising naturally, investigators profiled where tumor-infiltrating CD8+ T cells, together with suppressive cells, were located within resected pancreatic ductal adenocarcinoma, how abundant they were, and what qualities they showed. What the authors observed across the whole study: Because most pancreatic cancer patients present with inoperable disease, the resected cohort was biased toward the minority with early-stage disease. There was no significant difference in T-cell clonality between tumor and blood, where mean clonality was approximately 0.12 for tumors and about 0.07 for blood. Compared with tumor samples, blood samples had more total productive templates and 7.5 to 9.5-fold more unique clonotypes. Comparisons of clonality between tumor and blood may be biased toward lower diversity because tumors are enriched in CD45RO+ effector T cells rather than naive T cells.

Concerning this clone: Its cognate antigen has yet to be identified. Nothing much larger sits one base from this clone, and base qualities are not available.

The immunoSEQ hsTCRB kit was used to amplify TCR beta CDR3 regions from genomic DNA. High-throughput TRB CDR3 sequencing was performed on an Illumina HiSeq system. As for the original processing: The immunoSEQ software was used to analyze sequencing reads, and nonproductive sequences containing premature stops or frame-shifts were excluded. Clonality of the repertoire was calculated as one minus Shannon entropy normalized by log2 of the number of unique productive sequences. TCRdb holds this immuneACCESS table with in-frame rearrangements only. Some clones are missing; in checked studies, unresolved V genes explain under half, and the rest has no known cause. V and J calls plus clone size are reproduced from that table; the DNA served to infer D and trimming. The sample table holds over 100,000 clones, of which roughly 95% were seen once. The ten largest clones add up to roughly 3.1% of the sample.

The pancreatic ductal adenocarcinoma patients who were selected had gone through surgery without receiving any neoadjuvant therapy. Peripheral blood was collected in heparin tubes, and PBMCs were isolated by histopaque density gradient and cryopreserved in around 10% DMSO. The DNeasy Blood and Tissue Kit, with Proteinase K and RNase treatment, was used to extract genomic DNA from about seven PBMC specimens and roughly 10 flash-frozen tumor specimens. Counted from cysteine to phenylalanine, this CDR3 has 15 amino acids. Only CDR3 DNA is held: 45 bases, read in frame from base 1. From the germline V gene (reference sequence), CDR1 is MNHEY and CDR2 is SMNVEV. V was cut back by 5 bases and J by 6 bases, leaving a gap of 20 bases between them.

This TCR was sampled from a human donor with pancreatic ductal adenocarcinoma. The sequencing input was PBMCs. The chain uses TRBV27 and TRBJ2-7, and the D gene may be TRBD1, 5 bases matching. Here the CDR3 is given as CASSTSPGLAREQYF. In nucleotide form, the sequence is TGTGCCAGCAGTACGTCTCCAGGGCTGGCACGCGAGCAGTACTTC.